This T cell receptor (beta chain) came from a study of T cells after yellow fever vaccination. Across the whole study: Libraries from low-cell-number fractions were prepared with the SMART-Seq v4 Ultra Low Input RNA kit. The study, taken as a whole, reports: Contaminating bulk clonotypes could be abundant in FACS-sorted repertoires. Secondary responses were weaker yet peaked faster, day 5 versus 15. Once the booster was given, most primary-vaccination clones reappeared, at about 95% for CD4 and more than 85% for CD8.

Note on this clonotype: Antigen specificity is unknown.

V was pared by 1 base and J by 4 bases, with 11 bases between. The CDR3 is 14 amino acids. Per germline, CDR1 SGHRS and CDR2 YFSETQ. TCRdb analysed the 5' RACE reads with MiXCR anew, one entry per CDR3 protein. The data hold some 350,000 distinct CDR3 sequences, with over 5% observed a single time. This TCR was sampled from a man aged 30-40 years who received the YFV17D yellow fever vaccine. The chain recombines TRBV5-1 with TRBJ1-1; tentatively, D is TRBD1 (6 bases). Here the sequenced sample was PBMCs, taken 5 days after the yellow fever booster vaccination. CDR3 in DNA: TGCGCCAGCAGCTTGCAGGGGCAGGTCACTGAAGCTTTCTTT. Translating it yields CASSLQGQVTEAFF.